These T cell receptor beta chains were read from a single sample in a study of OX40 agonist ivuxolimab in advanced cancers. The table came from immunoSEQ multiplex PCR; TCRdb's copy has only in-frame clones and leaves some out. The sample shows fewer than 35,000 clones, around 80% of them seen only once. The starting material was CD4+ or CD8+ T cells sorted from blood, obtained in a trial of the OX40 agonist ivuxolimab. All receptors come from an adult with an advanced solid tumor such as melanoma, head and neck, liver or kidney cancer. Both conserved end residues are part of each CDR3. D genes are given only for firm matches. Clone size, where shown, is once, few, many, or a class for clones that have expanded.

size: once; J: TRBJ2-3; V: TRBV5-4; D: .; CDR3: CASSSLAATDTQYF; DNA: TGTGCCAGCTCATCACTCGCCGCCACAGATACGCAGTATTTT
size: medium-sized; J: TRBJ1-3; V: TRBV29-1; D: .; CDR3: CSVRDLRNTIYF; DNA: TGCAGCGTCCGGGATTTGCGAAACACCATATATTTT
size: .; J: TRBJ2-5; V: TRBV5-1; D: .; CDR3: CASSKGSGAEETQYF; DNA: TGCGCCAGCAGCAAAGGCTCAGGGGCGGAAGAGACCCAGTACTTC
size: .; J: TRBJ2-7; V: TRBV5-6; D: TRBD2; CDR3: CASSLAPGGGLGEQYF; DNA: TGTGCCAGCAGCTTGGCCCCGGGCGGGGGGCTCGGGGAGCAGTACTTC
size: .; J: TRBJ1-3; V: TRBV18; D: TRBD1; CDR3: CASSPGTDLGNTIYF; DNA: TGTGCCAGCTCACCGGGGACAGATCTAGGAAACACCATATATTTT
size: .; J: TRBJ2-5; V: TRBV5-1; D: TRBD1; CDR3: CASSLGWTGGMETQYF; DNA: TGCGCCAGCAGCTTGGGATGGACAGGGGGCATGGAGACCCAGTACTTC
size: .; J: TRBJ2-3; V: TRBV7-2; D: TRBD2; CDR3: CASSFFSGGTDTQYF; DNA: TGTGCCAGCAGCTTTTTCAGCGGGGGAACAGATACGCAGTATTTT
size: .; J: TRBJ1-2; V: TRBV5-1; D: TRBD1; CDR3: CASRQGTGSNYGYTF; DNA: TGCGCCAGCAGGCAAGGGACAGGGTCTAACTATGGCTACACCTTC
size: .; J: TRBJ2-5; V: TRBV2; D: TRBD2; CDR3: CASSDRAGAGEQETQYF; DNA: TGTGCCAGCAGTGATCGCGCAGGAGCGGGGGAACAAGAGACCCAGTACTTC
size: .; J: TRBJ1-5; V: TRBV6-1; D: .; CDR3: CASSERGDNQPQHF; DNA: TGTGCCAGCAGTGAACGGGGCGACAATCAGCCCCAGCATTTT
size: .; J: TRBJ1-4; V: TRBV10-2; D: .; CDR3: CASSESGFEKLFF; DNA: TGCGCCAGCAGTGAATCGGGTTTTGAAAAACTGTTTTTT
size: .; J: TRBJ1-1; V: TRBV29-1; D: .; CDR3: CSVLQSINTEAFF; DNA: TGCAGCGTTCTACAATCGATAAACACTGAAGCTTTCTTT
size: .; J: TRBJ1-1; V: TRBV2; D: TRBD1; CDR3: CASTETGGTEAFF; DNA: TGTGCCAGCACCGAGACAGGGGGAACTGAAGCTTTCTTT
size: .; J: TRBJ2-3; V: TRBV30; D: .; CDR3: CAWSPLADTQYF; DNA: TGTGCCTGGAGTCCCCTCGCAGATACGCAGTATTTT
size: .; J: TRBJ2-7; V: TRBV7-2; D: TRBD2; CDR3: CASSKLAGGPYEQYF; DNA: TGTGCCAGCAGCAAACTAGCGGGGGGCCCCTACGAGCAGTACTTC
size: .; J: TRBJ1-2; V: TRBV6-6; D: TRBD1; CDR3: CASRDRDGGYTF; DNA: TGTGCCAGCAGGGACAGGGACGGTGGCTACACCTTC
size: .; J: TRBJ1-2; V: TRBV5-4; D: .; CDR3: CASSFRQNYGYTF; DNA: TGTGCCAGCAGCTTTAGACAGAACTATGGCTACACCTTC
size: .; J: TRBJ2-3; V: TRBV6-4; D: .; CDR3: CASSPGPGTDTQYF; DNA: TGTGCCAGCAGTCCAGGACCCGGTACAGATACGCAGTATTTT
size: .; J: TRBJ2-1; V: TRBV2; D: .; CDR3: CASTLDSYNEQFF; DNA: TGTGCCAGCACCCTGGACAGCTACAATGAGCAGTTCTTC
size: once; J: TRBJ2-7; V: TRBV6-1; D: TRBD1; CDR3: CASRGDRLTYEQYF; DNA: TGTGCCAGCAGGGGGGACAGGTTGACCTACGAGCAGTACTTC
size: .; J: TRBJ1-2; V: TRBV6-6; D: .; CDR3: CASSSGPTYGYTF; DNA: TGTGCCAGCAGTTCCGGGCCTACCTATGGCTACACCTTC
size: .; J: TRBJ2-1; V: TRBV7-9; D: .; CDR3: CASSLVGNEQFF; DNA: TGTGCCAGCAGCTTAGTGGGAAATGAGCAGTTCTTC
size: .; J: TRBJ2-2; V: TRBV25-1; D: TRBD1; CDR3: CASRAGTGDPANTGELFF; DNA: TGTGCCAGCAGGGCCGGGACAGGGGATCCCGCGAACACCGGGGAGCTGTTTTTT
size: .; J: TRBJ2-7; V: TRBV2; D: .; CDR3: CASRGLGGEQYF; DNA: TGTGCCAGCAGGGGGTTAGGGGGCGAGCAGTACTTC
size: few; J: TRBJ1-3; V: TRBV2; D: .; CDR3: CASSGGSSGNTIYF; DNA: TGTGCCAGCTCCGGGGGTTCCTCTGGAAACACCATATATTTT
size: .; J: TRBJ2-7; V: TRBV4-1; D: .; CDR3: CASSQMTGTSYEQYF; DNA: TGCGCCAGCAGCCAAATGACAGGCACCTCCTACGAGCAGTACTTC
size: .; J: TRBJ1-1; V: TRBV7-2; D: TRBD1; CDR3: CASSWRTGETEAFF; DNA: TGTGCCAGCAGCTGGAGGACAGGAGAAACTGAAGCTTTCTTT
size: few; J: TRBJ1-2; V: TRBV14; D: .; CDR3: CASSPKRGLDGYTF; DNA: TGTGCCAGCAGCCCCAAGAGAGGGTTAGATGGCTACACCTTC
size: .; J: TRBJ2-6; V: TRBV5-4; D: .; CDR3: CASSLDSSGANVLTF; DNA: TGTGCCAGCAGCTTGGACTCATCCGGGGCCAACGTCCTGACTTTC
size: .; J: TRBJ2-1; V: TRBV11-2; D: TRBD2; CDR3: CASSERGANEQFF; DNA: TGTGCCAGCAGCGAGCGGGGGGCCAATGAGCAGTTCTTC
size: once; J: TRBJ2-1; V: TRBV11-2; D: TRBD2; CDR3: CASSLQRGRNNEQFF; DNA: TGTGCCAGCAGCCTCCAGCGGGGGAGAAACAATGAGCAGTTCTTC
size: .; J: TRBJ2-5; V: TRBV10-1; D: .; CDR3: CASSGQAQETQYF; DNA: TGCGCCAGCAGTGGACAGGCTCAAGAGACCCAGTACTTC
size: .; J: TRBJ1-5; V: TRBV6-1; D: .; CDR3: CASSETPGGGNQPQHF; DNA: TGTGCCAGCAGTGAAACCCCTGGGGGGGGCAATCAGCCCCAGCATTTT
size: .; J: TRBJ2-2; V: TRBV2; D: TRBD2; CDR3: CASSEAGGFGELFF; DNA: TGTGCCAGCAGTGAAGCGGGGGGGTTCGGGGAGCTGTTTTTT
size: medium-sized; J: TRBJ2-3; V: TRBV27; D: TRBD2; CDR3: CASSFSRRGGTDTQYF; DNA: TGTGCCAGCAGTTTCTCCCGGCGGGGGGGCACAGATACGCAGTATTTT
size: .; J: TRBJ2-3; V: TRBV7-2; D: .; CDR3: CASSPWGGPTDTQYF; DNA: TGTGCCAGCAGCCCCTGGGGGGGCCCGACAGATACGCAGTATTTT
size: few; J: TRBJ1-5; V: TRBV6-1; D: .; CDR3: CASTEDRSNQPQHF; DNA: TGTGCCAGCACCGAGGACCGCAGTAATCAGCCCCAGCATTTT
size: .; J: TRBJ2-1; V: TRBV2; D: TRBD2; CDR3: CASRLAGGLNEQFF; DNA: TGTGCCAGCAGATTAGCGGGGGGGCTCAATGAGCAGTTCTTC
size: .; J: TRBJ1-1; V: TRBV7-2; D: .; CDR3: CASSPYSSTEAFF; DNA: TGTGCCAGCAGCCCCTACTCGAGCACTGAAGCTTTCTTT
size: .; J: TRBJ1-2; V: TRBV10-1; D: TRBD1; CDR3: CASSGQGFPNYGYTF; DNA: TGCGCCAGCAGTGGACAGGGCTTCCCTAACTATGGCTACACCTTC
size: once; J: TRBJ2-7; V: TRBV2; D: .; CDR3: CASSDLETVREQYF; DNA: TGTGCCAGCAGTGATCTGGAGACAGTGCGCGAGCAGTACTTC
size: .; J: TRBJ1-1; V: TRBV2; D: .; CDR3: CASGLLGNRPKDTEAFF; DNA: TGTGCCAGCGGCCTCCTTGGGAACAGGCCTAAGGACACTGAAGCTTTCTTT
size: .; J: TRBJ2-3; V: TRBV6-5; D: .; CDR3: CASGTGAGDTDTQYF; DNA: TGTGCCAGCGGAACAGGGGCGGGGGACACAGATACGCAGTATTTT
size: .; J: TRBJ1-3; V: TRBV4-1; D: TRBD1; CDR3: CASSQDDRVGNTIYF; DNA: TGCGCCAGCAGCCAAGACGACAGGGTCGGAAACACCATATATTTT